The clone carrying this TCR beta chain is medium-sized in the sample. Its specificity is unknown. Germline is not matched at one junction end, which may reflect a read error. The CDR3 sequence is 12 residues long. One entry per CDR3 protein results from TCRdb running MiXCR on the 5' RACE reads. Here the sample spans about 69,000 distinct CDR3 sequences, around 5% being singletons. The data stem from a study of T cells after yellow fever vaccination. Study-level results: Any FACS-sorted repertoire could hold abundant clonotypes that contaminate it from the bulk population. Most clones from primary vaccination were detected again post-booster (approximately 97% CD4, roughly 85% CD8).

The TCR was taken from a man younger than 30 who received the YFV17D yellow fever vaccine. The material sequenced was CD4+ T cells sorted from PBMCs, taken around 15 days after the first yellow fever vaccination. The chain uses TRBV12-3 or TRBV12-4 and TRBJ2-7; tentative D call: TRBD2 (6 bases). This CDR3 is CASSQWTTEPSF. The CDR3 DNA is TGTGCCAGCAGTCAGTGGACTACCGAGCCGAGCTTC.